Listed here are 9 T cell receptor beta chains from one sample, sequenced in a study of radiation and T cells in renal cell carcinoma (dated by TCRdb to the early 2020s). The library was produced with the immunoSEQ multiplex PCR assay. TCRdb limited this immuneACCESS table to in-frame rearrangements with V and J called. A share of clones is missing; checked studies link under half to unresolved V genes, and the rest is unexplained. The sample table shows around 64,000 clones, and over 70% are seen once. The top ten hold 7.3% of the sample. Interpreted using the paper, the time point label stands for: baseline pretreatment blood. The treatment or condition label here, explained by the study, means: 15 Gy SBRT to primary tumor, nephrectomy 4 weeks later. The sequenced sample was blood, obtained from a patient whose treatment included radiotherapy and nephrectomy. These receptors all stem from a man between 60 and 75 years old with renal cell carcinoma.

The V call is TRBV27, the J call TRBJ2-7; 7 bases agree with TRBD1. CDR3 size: 14 residues. Trimming took 5 bases from V and 3 from J; bases not matched to a gene: 7. CDR1 is MNHEY and CDR2 is SMNVEV in the germline V gene (reference sequence). In nucleotides, the CDR3 is TGTGCCAGCAGTAGACAGGGTGGGAACTACGAGCAGTACTTC. Translated, it gives CASSRQGGNYEQYF.

The sample holds one count of this clone. This chain joins TRBV2 and TRBJ1-6; TRBD1 is a possible D gene (5 bases). The CDR3 extends over 16 amino acids. Germline V gene data show CDR1 as SNHLY and CDR2 as FYNNEI. V was pared by 1 base and J by 11 bases, with 18 bases between. The CDR3 nucleotides are TGTGCCAGCAGTGAAGAGGGTGGGTTTGGGGCGGCACCCCTCCACTTT. Translating it yields CASSEEGGFGAAPLHF.

V is TRBV14 and J is TRBJ1-2; possible D gene TRBD1, 6 bases. Trimming took 5 bases from V and 4 from J, leaving 11 bases between them. Germline V lookup: CDR1 SGHDN, CDR2 FVKESK. This CDR3 has 13 residues. The CDR3 sequence is CASSYGQSYGYTF. CDR3 coding DNA: TGTGCCAGCAGCTACGGACAGAGCTATGGCTACACCTTC.

The chain carries TRBV11-3 and TRBJ2-1, with D maybe TRBD2 (6 bases). The CDR3 covers 15 residues. V lost 6 bases and J lost 6, with 18 bases in between. Germline CDR1 reads SGHNT; CDR2 reads YENEEA. The CDR3 DNA follows: TGTGCCAGCAGTTTATTGGGTAGCGGAGTCAATGAGCAGTTCTTC. Translated: CASSLLGSGVNEQFF.

This clone showed up just a few times. The rearrangement links TRBV7-6 to TRBJ2-7, with D perhaps TRBD1 (6 bases). This CDR3 has 15 residues. V dropped 0 bases and J dropped 3 bases, with 12 bases sitting between them. Germline CDR1 SGHVS, CDR2 FNYEAQ. CDR3 in DNA: TGTGCCAGCAGCTTAGCGCACCAGGGGAGCTACGAGCAGTACTTC. Amino acids: CASSLAHQGSYEQYF.

The chain has TRBV6-6 and TRBJ2-1, with 10 bases that match TRBD1. Germline V gene data show CDR1 as MNHNY and CDR2 as SVGAGI (reference sequence). The length of the CDR3 is 15 residues. The V segment lost 0 bases and the J segment 7 bases; nucleotides outside the gene matches: 3. The CDR3 DNA reads as TGTGCCAGCAGTTACTCGGAGGACAGGGGGAATGAGCAGTTCTTC. Translating gives CASSYSEDRGNEQFF.

This clone was recorded once. The chain employs TRBV29-1 and TRBJ2-5; 13 nucleotides line up with TRBD2. From germline, CDR1 is SQVTM and CDR2 ANQGSEA. With V trimmed by 6 bases and J by 2 bases, 9 bases remained unmatched. The CDR3 has 16 residues. The CDR3 nucleotides are TGCAGCGTCGACGGACTAGCGGGAGCAGGGCAAGAGACCCAGTACTTC. It encodes CSVDGLAGAGQETQYF. Using reference TRBV29-1 and TRBJ2-5 for the parts outside the CDR3, the full variable domain is SAVISQKPSRDICQRGTSLTIQCQVDSQVTMMFWYRQQPGQSLTLIATANQGSEATYESGFVIDKFPISRPNLTFSTLTVSNMSPEDSSIYLCSVDGLAGAGQETQYFGPGTRLLVL.

The CDR3 spells CASMLASGSGEQYV. As DNA, the CDR3 is TGTGCCAGCATGTTAGCTAGCGGGAGCGGCGAGCAGTACGTC. V usage is TRBV2 and J usage is TRBJ2-7; 10 positions match TRBD2. CDR1 SNHLY and CDR2 FYNNEI come from the germline V gene. Unmatched junction bases numbered 9, after V lost 7 bases and J lost 6 bases. The CDR3 is made up of 14 amino acids.

This sequence joins TRBV6-1 and TRBJ1-2, with 7 bases aligning to TRBD1. With 5 bases clipped from V and 3 bases from J, the junction kept 9 bases outside the gene matches. The CDR3 consists of 15 residues. Per the germline V gene, CDR1 is MNHNS and CDR2 is SASEGT. The CDR3, as DNA: TGTGCCAGCAGTACAACGACAGGGAGGGACTATGGCTACACCTTC. It is translated as CASSTTTGRDYGYTF.